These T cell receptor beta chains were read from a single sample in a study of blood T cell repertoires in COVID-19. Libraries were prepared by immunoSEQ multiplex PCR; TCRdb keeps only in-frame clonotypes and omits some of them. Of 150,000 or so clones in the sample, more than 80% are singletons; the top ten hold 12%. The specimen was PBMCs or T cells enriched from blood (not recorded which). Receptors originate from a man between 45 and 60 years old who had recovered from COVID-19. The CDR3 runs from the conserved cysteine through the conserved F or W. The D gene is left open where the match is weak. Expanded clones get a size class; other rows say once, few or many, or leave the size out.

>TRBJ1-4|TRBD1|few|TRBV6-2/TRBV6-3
CASGPGQGIANEKLFF
TGTGCCAGCGGCCCGGGACAGGGGATTGCTAATGAAAAACTGTTTTTT
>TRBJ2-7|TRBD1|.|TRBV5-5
CASSIGQGSYEQYF
TGTGCCAGCAGCATAGGACAGGGCTCCTACGAGCAGTACTTC
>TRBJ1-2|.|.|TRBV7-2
CASSFGYRADYGYTF
TGTGCCAGCAGCTTCGGATACAGGGCGGACTATGGCTACACCTTC
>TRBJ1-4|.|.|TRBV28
CASSTRDTYGEKLFF
TGTGCCAGCAGTACACGAGACACCTACGGTGAAAAACTGTTTTTT
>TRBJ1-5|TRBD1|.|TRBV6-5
CASSPDRGIGQPQHF
TGTGCCAGCAGTCCCGACAGGGGAATCGGTCAGCCCCAGCATTTT
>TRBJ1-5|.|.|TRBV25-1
CASSAFYSNQPQHF
TGTGCCAGCAGTGCGTTTTATAGCAATCAGCCCCAGCATTTT
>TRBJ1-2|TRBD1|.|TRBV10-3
CATAEGARGYTF
TGTGCCACCGCGGAGGGGGCTCGCGGCTACACCTTC
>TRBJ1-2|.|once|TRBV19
CASSFHWGDHTF
TGTGCCAGTAGTTTCCACTGGGGGGATCACACCTTC
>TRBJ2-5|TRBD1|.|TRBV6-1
CASSVRTGDEGETQYF
TGTGCCAGCAGTGTAAGGACAGGGGATGAGGGAGAGACCCAGTACTTC
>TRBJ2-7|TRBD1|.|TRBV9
CASSRGQGAYEQYF
TGTGCCAGCAGTCGGGGACAGGGGGCCTACGAGCAGTACTTC
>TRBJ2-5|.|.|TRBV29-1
CSVVSNRGAGETQYF
TGCAGCGTTGTTTCAAACAGGGGAGCGGGAGAGACCCAGTACTTC
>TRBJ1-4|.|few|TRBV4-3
CASSQDRREKLFF
TGCGCCAGCAGCCAAGATCGGAGGGAAAAACTGTTTTTT
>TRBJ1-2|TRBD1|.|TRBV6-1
CASSETTGGLGYTF
TGTGCCAGCAGTGAAACGACAGGGGGCCTTGGCTACACCTTC
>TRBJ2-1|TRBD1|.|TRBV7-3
CASSRTGGSYNEQFF
TGTGCCAGCAGCCGCACAGGGGGATCCTACAATGAGCAGTTCTTC
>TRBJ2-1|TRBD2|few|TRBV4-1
CASSQVGLAGLYEQFF
TGCGCCAGCAGCCAAGTAGGACTAGCGGGGTTATATGAGCAGTTCTTC